The 23 T cell receptor beta chains presented below share a single source sample, sequenced in a study of cytomegalovirus exposure and HLA in healthy donors. The PCR was carried out with 60 Vbeta primers and 13 Jbeta primers. Sequencing used immunoSEQ multiplex PCR; TCRdb keeps in-frame clones, though not all of them. The sample lists about 160,000 clones; 70% to 90% were seen once. Sequencing was done on a sample of PBMCs. These receptors originate from a man aged 18 to 29 in good health and CMV-seropositive.

This chain joins TRBV5-1 and TRBJ2-5, with 8 positions matching TRBD2. This CDR3 comprises 15 residues. V shed 0 bases, J shed 1 base, and the junction held 2 bases outside the gene matches. Germline loops: CDR1 SGHRS, CDR2 YFSETQ. CDR3 protein: CASSLGTSLQETQYF. In DNA form, the CDR3 reads TGCGCCAGCAGCTTGGGGACTAGCCTCCAAGAGACCCAGTACTTC. Filled out from reference TRBV5-1 and TRBJ2-5, the complete variable domain reads KAGVTQTPRYLIKTRGQQVTLSCSPISGHRSVSWYQQTPGQGLQFLFEYFSETQRNKGNFPGRFSGRQFSNSRSEMNVSTLELGDSALYLCASSLGTSLQETQYFGPGTRLLVL.

V and J are TRBV15 and TRBJ2-3; the match to TRBD2 covers 8 bases. This CDR3 region has 15 residues. V gave up 6 bases and J gave up 0 bases; unmatched junction bases: 5. Germline V CDR1 and CDR2: LNHNV, YYDKDF (reference sequence). The CDR3 DNA reads as TGTGCCACCAGACCAGCGGGGGCTAGCACAGATACGCAGTATTTT. Translation: CATRPAGASTDTQYF.

A single count supports this clone. Germline is not matched at one junction end, which may reflect a read error. The rearrangement links TRBV7-2 to TRBJ2-6; the D gene is possibly TRBD1 (5 bases). From germline, CDR1 is SGHTA and CDR2 FQGNSA. The CDR3 contains 14 residues. In DNA form, the CDR3 reads TGTGCCAGCAGCCAGACATCTGGGGCCAACGGCCTGACTTTC. It specifies CASSQTSGANGLTF.

The rearrangement uses TRBV9 and TRBJ2-1, with TRBD1 identical over 7 bases. CDR3 length: 13 amino acids. Losses at the gene ends were 3 bases for V and 10 bases for J; bases not matched to a gene: 7. Germline V gene lookup returns CDR1 SGDLS and CDR2 YYNGEE. In nucleotides, the CDR3 is TGTGCCAGCAGCGAACGACAGGGCGCCGAGCAGTTCTTC. This gives the protein CASSERQGAEQFF.

The rearrangement uses TRBV10-3 and TRBJ1-4; 7 nucleotides align to TRBD1. Germline CDR1 reads ENHRY; CDR2 reads SYGVKD. The CDR3 is made up of 14 amino acids. After removal of 6 bases from V and 4 bases from J, the junction contained 5 bases not matched to a gene. Here the CDR3 DNA reads TGTGCCATCAGCACCGGGACAGTTAATGAAAAACTGTTTTTT. Protein: CAISTGTVNEKLFF.

The chain couples TRBV10-3 to TRBJ2-6, with 9 positions matching TRBD1. Germline CDR1 ENHRY, CDR2 SYGVKD. This CDR3 has 17 amino acids. The V and J ends lost 6 bases and 0 bases, in that order; junction bases with no gene match: 6. CDR3 nucleotides: TGTGCCATCAGACCGGGACAGGGTAACTCTGGGGCCAACGTCCTGACTTTC. This translates into CAIRPGQGNSGANVLTF.

This clone was found a few times. J is TRBJ1-4 and V is TRBV5-1; 9 bases line up with TRBD1. The CDR3 is 14 amino acids. V was clipped by 3 bases and J by 8 bases; unmatched bases: 5. Germline V lookup: CDR1 SGHRS, CDR2 YFSETQ. CDR3 loop: CASSWGQGKEKLFF. Written as DNA, the CDR3 is TGCGCCAGCAGCTGGGGACAGGGAAAGGAAAAACTGTTTTTT.

The rearrangement uses TRBV6-5 and TRBJ1-5; 7 positions match TRBD1. The CDR3 consists of 13 residues. Germline CDR1 reads MNHEY; CDR2 reads SVGAGI. The V and J ends lost 6 bases and 7 bases, in that order; junction bases with no gene match: 6. The DNA of the CDR3 is TGTGCCAGCAGATCGACAGGGCACCAGCCCCAGCATTTT. Its translation is CASRSTGHQPQHF.

V usage is TRBV7-2 and J usage is TRBJ2-7; the D is unclear. Deletions cut 1 base from V and 4 bases from J, with 11 bases between. Germline CDR1 SGHTA, CDR2 FQGNSA. The CDR3 sequence is 14 residues long. The CDR3 region has the DNA TGTGCCAGCAGCTTAGGTCCGGGTGAATACGAGCAGTACTTC. Translation: CASSLGPGEYEQYF.

CDR3 residues: CASSPPDEQYF. The CDR3 nucleotides read TGTGCCAGCAGCCCACCGGACGAGCAGTACTTC. V usage is TRBV5-8 and J usage is TRBJ2-7; the D is unclear. Trimming shortened V by 4 bases and J by 5 bases, and 7 bases separated the two germline ends. Germline values: CDR1 SGHTS, CDR2 YDEGEE. The CDR3 has 11 amino acids.

The gene calls are TRBV7-9 and TRBJ1-1; the D is unclear. The CDR3 is made up of 12 amino acids. Germline assignment: CDR1 SEHNR and CDR2 FQNEAQ (reference sequence). V shed 4 bases and J shed 5 bases, with 8 bases lying between them. The CDR3: CASSSGETEAFF. The CDR3 DNA follows: TGTGCCAGCAGCTCTGGGGAGACTGAAGCTTTCTTT.

The V and J genes are TRBV5-1 and TRBJ1-1, with TRBD1 matching over 11 bases. The CDR3 is 17 amino acids. Germline V gene data show CDR1 as SGHRS and CDR2 as YFSETQ. The V gene end was trimmed by 4 bases and the J gene end by 6 bases; junction bases not matched to a gene: 14. CDR3 in amino acids: CASSLGPRTGGNSEAFF. CDR3 sequence (DNA): TGCGCCAGCAGCCTTGGACCCCGGACAGGGGGCAACTCTGAAGCTTTCTTT. Looking up the rest from reference TRBV5-1 and TRBJ1-1 gives the full variable domain: KAGVTQTPRYLIKTRGQQVTLSCSPISGHRSVSWYQQTPGQGLQFLFEYFSETQRNKGNFPGRFSGRQFSNSRSEMNVSTLELGDSALYLCASSLGPRTGGNSEAFFGQGTRLTVV.

The V and J genes are TRBV19 and TRBJ2-2; D uncertain. The CDR3 is 11 amino acids. Germline CDR1 is LNHDA and CDR2 is SQIVND (reference sequence). V was cut by 6 bases and J by 6 bases, with 5 bases left in between. CDR3 sequence (DNA): TGTGCCAGTAGCACTCCCGGGGAGCTGTTTTTT. Residues: CASSTPGELFF.

Points on this clone: At one end the junction does not follow the germline gene, possibly because of a read error. Additional DNA sequences in this sample encode the identical CDR3. The V and J genes are TRBV5-6 and TRBJ1-3, with 9 bases lining up with TRBD1. This CDR3 is 14 amino acids long. Germline V gene data show CDR1 as SGHDT and CDR2 as YYEEEE. For the CDR3, the DNA is TGTGCCAGCAGCTTACAGGGGGCTTGGTACACCATATACTTT. Amino acids: CASSLQGAWYTIYF. Full variable domain (outside the CDR3, taken from reference TRBV5-6 and TRBJ1-3): DAGVTQSPTHLIKTRGQQVTLRCSPKSGHDTVSWYQQALGQGPQFIFQYYEEEERQRGNFPDRFSGHQFPNYSSELNVNALLLGDSALYLCASSLQGAWYTIYFGEGSWLTVV.

This chain links TRBV6-1 with TRBJ1-5; D call uncertain. This CDR3 contains 13 residues. Germline assignment: CDR1 MNHNS and CDR2 SASEGT. V lost 2 bases, J lost 5 bases, and 7 bases lay in between. The CDR3: CASSEPRYQPQHF. The CDR3 region has the DNA TGTGCCAGCAGTGAACCGAGGTATCAGCCCCAGCATTTT.

This clone was seen once. The chain combines TRBV14 with TRBJ2-3; 9 nucleotides match TRBD1. Germline V CDR1 and CDR2: SGHDN, FVKESK. Trimming took 4 bases from V and 6 from J; bases not matched to a gene: 5. The CDR3 is 14 residues long. The CDR3 DNA reads TGTGCCAGCAGCCTTGGACAGGGGCGCGATACGCAGTATTTT. Protein product: CASSLGQGRDTQYF.

The rearrangement links TRBV30 to TRBJ1-5, with TRBD1 as a possible D gene (5 bases). Trimming took off 1 base at V and 11 bases at J, with 15 bases between the two ends. The CDR3 covers 13 residues. Germline assignment: CDR1 GTSNPN and CDR2 SVGIG (reference sequence). The CDR3 coding sequence is TGTGCCTGGAGTGCACAGGTAACCGAAGCCCAGCATTTT. Protein sequence: CAWSAQVTEAQHF.

The V and J genes are TRBV7-9 and TRBJ2-3; D possibly corresponds to TRBD2 (7 bases). This CDR3 has 16 amino acids. The germline gives CDR1 SEHNR, CDR2 FQNEAQ (reference sequence). Trimming stripped 5 bases from V and 4 bases from J, with 19 bases between. The CDR3 DNA follows: TGTGCCAGCAGCCCCGCGGGGGTAGGGGGGCCAGATACGCAGTATTTT. Its translation: CASSPAGVGGPDTQYF.

The chain is built from TRBV5-1 and TRBJ2-7; the match to TRBD1 covers 7 bases. The CDR3 extends over 15 amino acids. Germline V gene sequence: CDR1 SGHRS, CDR2 YFSETQ. Trimming at V came to 4 bases and at J to 2 bases, leaving 9 bases not matched to a gene. In nucleotides, the CDR3 is TGCGCCAGCAGCGTCCAGGGGGTAGGGGCCTACGAGCAGTACTTC. Its translation: CASSVQGVGAYEQYF.

A remark on this clone: Additional DNA sequences in this sample encode the identical CDR3. The DNA for the CDR3 is TGTGCCTGGAGTCGGGACAGGCCGTATGGCTACACCTTC. This codes for CAWSRDRPYGYTF. V usage is TRBV30 and J usage is TRBJ1-2; TRBD1 matches at 8 bases. The CDR3 covers 13 residues. The J segment lost 5 bases and the V segment lost 2 bases, leaving 4 bases of the junction unmatched. The germline V gene has CDR1 GTSNPN and CDR2 SVGIG (reference sequence).

V is TRBV19 and J is TRBJ1-1; 8 bases are a match to TRBD1. V lost 6 bases to trimming and J lost 6 bases; unmatched junction nucleotides: 9. CDR3 size: 14 residues. Germline V gene lookup returns CDR1 LNHDA and CDR2 SQIVND (reference sequence). CDR3 sequence: CASSGTGEVSEAFF. CDR3 DNA: TGTGCCAGTAGCGGGACAGGCGAAGTGTCTGAAGCTTTCTTT.

This chain uses TRBV9 with TRBJ2-3; no clear D gene. The CDR3 is 11 residues long. CDR1 is SGDLS, CDR2 YYNGEE, per germline. V was pared by 2 bases and J by 4 bases, with 2 bases between. Here the CDR3 reads CASSVADTQYF. The CDR3 DNA reads TGTGCCAGCAGCGTCGCAGATACGCAGTATTTT.

The rearrangement uses TRBV5-6 and TRBJ2-1; tentative D call: TRBD2 (6 bases). The CDR3 has 16 residues. V lost 0 bases and J lost 0, with 10 bases in between. CDR1 and CDR2 from the germline V gene are SGHDT and YYEEEE. The CDR3 nucleotides read TGTGCCAGCAGCTTGGAGGAGGGGAGCTCCTACAATGAGCAGTTCTTC. Protein product: CASSLEEGSSYNEQFF.